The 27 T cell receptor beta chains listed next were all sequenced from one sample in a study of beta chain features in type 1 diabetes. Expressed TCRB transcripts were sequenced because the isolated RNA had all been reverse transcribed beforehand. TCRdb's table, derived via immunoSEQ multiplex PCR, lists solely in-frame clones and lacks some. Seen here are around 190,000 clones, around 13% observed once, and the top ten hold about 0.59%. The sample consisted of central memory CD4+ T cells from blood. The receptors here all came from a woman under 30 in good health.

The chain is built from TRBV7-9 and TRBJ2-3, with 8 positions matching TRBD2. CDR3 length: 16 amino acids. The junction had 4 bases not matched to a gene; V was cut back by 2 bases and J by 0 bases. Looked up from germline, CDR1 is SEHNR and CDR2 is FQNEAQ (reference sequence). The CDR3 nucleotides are TGTGCCAGCAGCTTACTCGGGACTAGAAGCACAGATACGCAGTATTTT. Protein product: CASSLLGTRSTDTQYF.

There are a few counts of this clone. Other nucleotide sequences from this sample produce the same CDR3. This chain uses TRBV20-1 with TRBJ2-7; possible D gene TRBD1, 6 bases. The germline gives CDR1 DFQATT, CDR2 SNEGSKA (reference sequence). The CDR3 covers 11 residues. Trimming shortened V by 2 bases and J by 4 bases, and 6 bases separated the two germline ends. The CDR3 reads CSARQGYEQYF. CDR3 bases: TGCAGTGCTAGACAGGGGTACGAGCAGTACTTC.

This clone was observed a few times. CDR3 DNA: TGTGCCAGCAGTTTGGGACTAGCTGGAGGCAATGAGCAGTTCTTC. This encodes CASSLGLAGGNEQFF. The chain has TRBV28 and TRBJ2-1, with TRBD2 identical over 9 bases. The CDR3 consists of 15 residues. J gave up 6 bases and V 3 bases, and 6 bases lay outside the gene matches. Germline V gene sequence: CDR1 MDHEN, CDR2 SYDVKM.

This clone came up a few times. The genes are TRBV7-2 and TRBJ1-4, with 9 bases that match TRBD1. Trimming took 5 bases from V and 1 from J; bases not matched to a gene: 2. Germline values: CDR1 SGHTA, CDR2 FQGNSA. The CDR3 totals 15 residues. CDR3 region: CASSRQGGTNEKLFF. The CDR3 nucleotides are TGTGCCAGCAGCCGACAGGGGGGAACTAATGAAAAACTGTTTTTT.

The CDR3: CASNLLTGGVGTEAFF. In nucleotides, the CDR3 is TGTGCCAGCAACTTACTCACAGGGGGCGTGGGCACTGAAGCTTTCTTT. This chain uses TRBV27 with TRBJ1-1, with 9 bases lining up with TRBD1. The CDR3 extends over 16 amino acids. The V gene end was trimmed by 7 bases and the J gene end by 4 bases; junction bases not matched to a gene: 13. Germline CDR1 is MNHEY and CDR2 is SMNVEV (reference sequence).

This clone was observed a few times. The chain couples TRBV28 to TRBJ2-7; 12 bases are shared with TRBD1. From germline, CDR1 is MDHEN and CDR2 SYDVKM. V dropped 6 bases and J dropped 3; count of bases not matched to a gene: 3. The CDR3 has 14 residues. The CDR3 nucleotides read TGTGCCAGCAGAAGGGACAGGGGGCTCTACGAGCAGTACTTC. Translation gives CASRRDRGLYEQYF.

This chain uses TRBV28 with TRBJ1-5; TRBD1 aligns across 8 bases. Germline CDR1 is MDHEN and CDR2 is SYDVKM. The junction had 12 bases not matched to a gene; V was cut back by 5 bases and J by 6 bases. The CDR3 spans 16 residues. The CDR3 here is CASSPHMTGVGQPQHF. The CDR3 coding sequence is TGTGCCAGCAGTCCGCACATGACAGGGGTTGGTCAGCCCCAGCATTTT.

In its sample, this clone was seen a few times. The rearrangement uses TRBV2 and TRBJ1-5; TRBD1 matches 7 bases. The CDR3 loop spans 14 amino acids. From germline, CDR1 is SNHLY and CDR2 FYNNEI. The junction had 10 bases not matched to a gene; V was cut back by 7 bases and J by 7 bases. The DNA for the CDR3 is TGTGCCAGCACCGCCGACAGGGTTGGACAGCCCCAGCATTTT. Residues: CASTADRVGQPQHF. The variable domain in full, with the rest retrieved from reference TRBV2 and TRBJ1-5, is EPEVTQTPSHQVTQMGQEVILRCVPISNHLYFYWYRQILGQKVEFLVSFYNNEISEKSEIFDDQFSVERPDGSNFTLKIRSTKLEDSAMYFCASTADRVGQPQHFGDGTRLSIL.

CDR3 protein: CASSQGQSYEQYF. The CDR3 coding sequence is TGTGCCAGCAGCCAAGGACAGAGCTACGAGCAGTACTTC. The chain joins TRBV7-2 to TRBJ2-7, with D possibly matching TRBD1 (6 bases). The V gene lost 5 bases and the J gene lost 3 bases, with 11 bases spanning the gap. This CDR3 has 13 residues. Looked up from germline, CDR1 is SGHTA and CDR2 is FQGNSA. Full variable domain (remainder filled in from reference TRBV7-2 and TRBJ2-7): GAGVSQSPSNKVTEKGKDVELRCDPISGHTALYWYRQSLGQGLEFLIYFQGNSAPDKSGLPSDRFSAERTGGSVSTLTIQRTQQEDSAVYLCASSQGQSYEQYFGPGTRLTVT.

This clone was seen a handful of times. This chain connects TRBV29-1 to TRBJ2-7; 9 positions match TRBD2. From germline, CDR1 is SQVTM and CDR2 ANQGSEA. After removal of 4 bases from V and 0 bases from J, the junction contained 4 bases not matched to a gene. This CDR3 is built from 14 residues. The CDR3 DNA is TGCAGCGTTGCTAAGCGGGAGGCCTCCTACGAGCAGTACTTC. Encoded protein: CSVAKREASYEQYF.

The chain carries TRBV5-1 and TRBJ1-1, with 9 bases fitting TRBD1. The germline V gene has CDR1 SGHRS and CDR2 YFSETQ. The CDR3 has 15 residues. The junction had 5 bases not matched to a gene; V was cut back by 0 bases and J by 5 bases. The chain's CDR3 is CASSLVRDRETEAFF. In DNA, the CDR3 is TGCGCCAGCAGCTTGGTCCGGGACAGGGAAACTGAAGCTTTCTTT.

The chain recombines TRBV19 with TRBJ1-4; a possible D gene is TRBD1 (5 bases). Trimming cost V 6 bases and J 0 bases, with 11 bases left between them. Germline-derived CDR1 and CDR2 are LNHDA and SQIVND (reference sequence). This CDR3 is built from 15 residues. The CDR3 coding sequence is TGTGCCAGTAGCATCCAGACAGCAACTAATGAAAAACTGTTTTTT. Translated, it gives CASSIQTATNEKLFF.

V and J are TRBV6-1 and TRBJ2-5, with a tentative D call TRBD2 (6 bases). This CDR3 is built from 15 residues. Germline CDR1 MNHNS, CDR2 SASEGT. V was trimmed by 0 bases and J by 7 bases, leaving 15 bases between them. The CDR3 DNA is TGTGCCAGCAGTGAAGCGTTAGAGGGGAGGAGGACCCAGTACTTC. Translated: CASSEALEGRRTQYF.

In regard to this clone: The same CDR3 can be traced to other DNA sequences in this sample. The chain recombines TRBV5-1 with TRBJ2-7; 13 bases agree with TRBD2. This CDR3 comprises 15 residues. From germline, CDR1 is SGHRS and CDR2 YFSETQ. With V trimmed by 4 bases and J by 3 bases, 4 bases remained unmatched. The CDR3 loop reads CASSPRTSGSYEQYF. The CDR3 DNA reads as TGCGCCAGCAGCCCAAGGACTAGCGGGAGCTACGAGCAGTACTTC. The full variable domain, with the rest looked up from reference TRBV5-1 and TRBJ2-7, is KAGVTQTPRYLIKTRGQQVTLSCSPISGHRSVSWYQQTPGQGLQFLFEYFSETQRNKGNFPGRFSGRQFSNSRSEMNVSTLELGDSALYLCASSPRTSGSYEQYFGPGTRLTVT.

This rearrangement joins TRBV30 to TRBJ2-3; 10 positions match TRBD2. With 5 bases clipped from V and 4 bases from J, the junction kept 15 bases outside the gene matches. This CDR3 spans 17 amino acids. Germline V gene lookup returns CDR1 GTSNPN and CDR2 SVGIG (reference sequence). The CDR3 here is CAWPAHPGTSVADTQYF. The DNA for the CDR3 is TGTGCCTGGCCGGCCCATCCCGGGACTAGCGTTGCAGATACGCAGTATTTT.

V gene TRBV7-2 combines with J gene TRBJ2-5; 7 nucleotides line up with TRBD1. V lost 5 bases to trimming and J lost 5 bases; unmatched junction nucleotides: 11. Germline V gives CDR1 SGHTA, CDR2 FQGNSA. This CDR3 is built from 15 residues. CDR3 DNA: TGTGCCAGCAGCGCCGGGACAGCAGTCGGCGAGACCCAGTACTTC. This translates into CASSAGTAVGETQYF. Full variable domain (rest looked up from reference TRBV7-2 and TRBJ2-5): GAGVSQSPSNKVTEKGKDVELRCDPISGHTALYWYRQSLGQGLEFLIYFQGNSAPDKSGLPSDRFSAERTGGSVSTLTIQRTQQEDSAVYLCASSAGTAVGETQYFGPGTRLLVL.

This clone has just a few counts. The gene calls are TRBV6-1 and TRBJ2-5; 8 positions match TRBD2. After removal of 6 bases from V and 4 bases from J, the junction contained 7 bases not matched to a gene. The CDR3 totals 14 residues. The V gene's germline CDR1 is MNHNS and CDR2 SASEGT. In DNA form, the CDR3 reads TGTGCCAGCAGCCCGGGAGGGGTGGGAGAGACCCAGTACTTC. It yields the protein CASSPGGVGETQYF.

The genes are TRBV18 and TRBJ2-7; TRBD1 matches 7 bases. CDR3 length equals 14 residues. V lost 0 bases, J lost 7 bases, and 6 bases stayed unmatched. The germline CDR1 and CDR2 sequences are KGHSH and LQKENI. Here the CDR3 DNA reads TGTGCCAGCTCACCACCGGGACAGCGGTTGGAGCAGTACTTC. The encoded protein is CASSPPGQRLEQYF.

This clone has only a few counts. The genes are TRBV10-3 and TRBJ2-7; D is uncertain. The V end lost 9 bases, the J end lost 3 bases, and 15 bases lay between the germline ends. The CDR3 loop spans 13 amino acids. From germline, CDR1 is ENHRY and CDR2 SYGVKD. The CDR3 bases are TGTGCCATTAGACTGGAAAACCTCTACGAGCAGTACTTC. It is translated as CAIRLENLYEQYF.

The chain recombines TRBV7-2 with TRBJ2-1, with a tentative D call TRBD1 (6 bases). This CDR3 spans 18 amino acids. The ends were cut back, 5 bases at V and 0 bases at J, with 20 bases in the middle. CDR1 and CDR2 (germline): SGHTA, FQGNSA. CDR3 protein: CASSAETGTFYSYNEQFF. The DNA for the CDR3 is TGTGCCAGCAGCGCCGAGACAGGAACATTTTACTCCTACAATGAGCAGTTCTTC.

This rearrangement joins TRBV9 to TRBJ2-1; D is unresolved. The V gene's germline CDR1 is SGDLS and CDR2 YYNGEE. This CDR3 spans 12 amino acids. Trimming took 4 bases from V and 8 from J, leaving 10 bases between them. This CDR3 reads CASSPSGYEQFF. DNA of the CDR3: TGTGCCAGCAGCCCCAGTGGCTATGAGCAGTTCTTC.

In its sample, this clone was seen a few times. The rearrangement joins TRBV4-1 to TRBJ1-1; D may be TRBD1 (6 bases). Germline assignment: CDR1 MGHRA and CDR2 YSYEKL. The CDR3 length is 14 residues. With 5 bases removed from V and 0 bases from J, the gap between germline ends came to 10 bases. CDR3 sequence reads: CASSTGTLNTEAFF. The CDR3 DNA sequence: TGCGCCAGCAGCACAGGGACCCTGAACACTGAAGCTTTCTTT.

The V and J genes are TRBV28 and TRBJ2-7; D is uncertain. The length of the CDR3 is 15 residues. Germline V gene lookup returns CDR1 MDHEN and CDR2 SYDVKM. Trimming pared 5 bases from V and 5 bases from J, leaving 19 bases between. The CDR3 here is CASSGAPGSSHEQYF. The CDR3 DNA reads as TGTGCCAGCAGTGGAGCGCCTGGGTCTTCCCACGAGCAGTACTTC.

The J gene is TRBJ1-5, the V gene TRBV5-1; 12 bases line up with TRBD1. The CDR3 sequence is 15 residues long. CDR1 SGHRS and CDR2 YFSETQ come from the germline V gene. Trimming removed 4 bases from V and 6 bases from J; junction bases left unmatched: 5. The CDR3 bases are TGCGCCAGCAGCCCGGGACAGGGGGCAATTCAGCCCCAGCATTTT. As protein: CASSPGQGAIQPQHF. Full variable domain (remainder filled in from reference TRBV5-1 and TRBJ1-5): KAGVTQTPRYLIKTRGQQVTLSCSPISGHRSVSWYQQTPGQGLQFLFEYFSETQRNKGNFPGRFSGRQFSNSRSEMNVSTLELGDSALYLCASSPGQGAIQPQHFGDGTRLSIL.

The CDR3 protein is CASSVTQRSYEQYF. CDR3 nucleotides: TGTGCCAGCAGTGTGACCCAGCGATCCTACGAGCAGTACTTC. The rearrangement links TRBV6-1 to TRBJ2-7, with D uncertain. Trimming left V 4 bases short and J 1 base short, with 11 bases between. Germline V lookup: CDR1 MNHNS, CDR2 SASEGT. This CDR3 has 14 residues.

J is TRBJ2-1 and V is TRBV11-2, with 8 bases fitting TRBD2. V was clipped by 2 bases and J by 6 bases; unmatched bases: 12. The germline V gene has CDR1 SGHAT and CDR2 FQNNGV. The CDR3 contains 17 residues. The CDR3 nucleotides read TGTGCCAGCAGCTTAACTAGCGGTGGTGGGTCAGTCAATGAGCAGTTCTTC. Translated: CASSLTSGGGSVNEQFF.

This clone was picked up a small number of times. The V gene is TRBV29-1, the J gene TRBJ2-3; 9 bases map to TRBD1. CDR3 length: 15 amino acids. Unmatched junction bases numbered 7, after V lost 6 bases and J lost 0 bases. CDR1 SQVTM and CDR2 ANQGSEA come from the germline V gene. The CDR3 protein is CSVAVGTGSTDTQYF. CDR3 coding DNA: TGCAGCGTGGCCGTCGGGACAGGGAGCACAGATACGCAGTATTTT.